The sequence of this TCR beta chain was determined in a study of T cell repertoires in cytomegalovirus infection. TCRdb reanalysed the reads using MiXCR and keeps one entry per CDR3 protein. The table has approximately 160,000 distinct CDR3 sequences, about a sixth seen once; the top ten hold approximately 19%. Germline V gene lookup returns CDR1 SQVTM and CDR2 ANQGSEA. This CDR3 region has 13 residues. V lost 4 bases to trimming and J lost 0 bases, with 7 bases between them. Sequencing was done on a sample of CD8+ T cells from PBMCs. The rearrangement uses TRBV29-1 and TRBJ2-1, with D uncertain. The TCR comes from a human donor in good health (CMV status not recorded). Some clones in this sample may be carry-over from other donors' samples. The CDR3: CSVAQSSYNEQFF. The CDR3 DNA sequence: TGCAGCGTTGCCCAGAGCTCCTACAATGAGCAGTTCTTC.